This T cell receptor beta chain stems from a study of T-cell reconstitution after alpha-beta-depleted transplantation in children. Trimming at V came to 7 bases and at J to 8 bases, leaving 10 bases not matched to a gene. Germline CDR1 is SQVTM and CDR2 is ANQGSEA. The CDR3 length is 12 residues. The sample holds a few counts of this clonotype. Preparing the TCRbeta library involved the use of unique molecular identifiers. TCRdb reprocessed the PCR reads with MiXCR, giving one entry per CDR3 protein. The data contain 600,000 to 700,000 distinct CDR3 sequences, roughly 13% of them singletons. The source is a girl aged 2-10 years with congenital amegakaryocytic thrombocytopenia, due to receive a stem cell transplant. The sample was PBMCs, taken before TCRalphabeta/CD19-depleted stem cell transplant. This chain uses TRBV29-1 with TRBJ1-1, with TRBD1 matching over 7 bases. CDR3 coding DNA: TGCAGCGCGGGACAGACATCAACGGAAGCTTTCTTT. Its translation: CSAGQTSTEAFF.